One and the same sample provided the 20 T cell receptor beta chains below, sequenced in a study of T-cell memory formation after mild COVID-19 (dated by TCRdb to the early 2020s). The library was obtained by 5' RACE. The instrument was an Illumina NovaSeq 6000. TCRdb reworked the public reads: Q25 trimming with fastp, MiXCR clone assembly, productive beta chains retained. A single entry per CDR3 protein holds the most common genes and DNA from its merged rows. This sample gives some 320,000 distinct CDR3 sequences in total; approximately 15% of them show up just once. The biggest ten clones account for more than 20% of the sample. Sequenced: PBMCs or a T cell subset sorted from them (not recorded which). Receptor source: a man aged 18 to 29 who had mild COVID-19 (a few samples of this study predate the infection). The sample titles of this study are shuffled in the database, so cell type and time point are left out; the donor was told from shared clones.

This sequence joins TRBV3-1 and TRBJ2-3; the D gene is possibly TRBD2 (6 bases). V was clipped by 2 bases and J by 0 bases, with 12 bases between them. Germline values: CDR1 LGHDT, CDR2 YNNKEL (reference sequence). The length of the CDR3 is 16 residues. The chain's CDR3 is CASSQRWDLSTDTQYF. The DNA of the CDR3 is TGTGCCAGCAGCCAAAGATGGGACTTAAGCACAGATACGCAGTATTTT.

This clonotype was counted a single time. A read error may explain this, as a much larger clone is one base away. The rearrangement links TRBV15 to TRBJ2-1; D ambiguous. The CDR3 is 14 residues long. Germline lookup yields CDR1 LNHNV and CDR2 YYDKDF (reference sequence). CDR3 coding DNA: TGTGCCACCAACAGAGATCGCCAGGACAATGAGCAGTTCTTC. Residues: CATNRDRQDNEQFF. Full variable domain (missing parts from reference TRBV15 and TRBJ2-1): DAMVIQNPRYQVTQFGKPVTLSCSQTLNHNVMYWYQQKSSQAPKLLFHYYDKDFNNEADTPDNFQSRRPNTSFCFLDIRSPGLGDTAMYLCATNRDRQDNEQFFGPGTRLTVL.

The chain links TRBV20-1 to TRBJ1-1, with D possibly matching TRBD1 (5 bases). The germline V and J ends were trimmed by 3 bases and 1 base, with 12 bases remaining between them. CDR3 length equals 14 residues. Germline CDR1 reads DFQATT; CDR2 reads SNEGSKA (reference sequence). CDR3 nucleotides: TGCAGTGCTAGTCCCCACAGGACGAACACTGAAGCTTTCTTT. Its translation: CSASPHRTNTEAFF.

The chain joins TRBV6-5 to TRBJ1-2, with a tentative D call TRBD1 (5 bases). Trimming removed 7 bases at V and 8 bases at J, with 14 bases between. The CDR3 has 12 amino acids. Germline CDR1 reads MNHEY; CDR2 reads SVGAGI. The DNA of the CDR3 is TGTGCCAGCACTAACGGTGGGGGAGGCTACACCTTC. It translates to CASTNGGGGYTF.

V usage is TRBV5-1 and J usage is TRBJ2-7; 8 nucleotides line up with TRBD2. This CDR3 region has 14 residues. J gave up 1 base and V 4 bases, and 4 bases lay outside the gene matches. Per the germline V gene, CDR1 is SGHRS and CDR2 is YFSETQ. The chain's CDR3 is CASSDSGESYEQYV. The CDR3, as DNA: TGCGCCAGCAGCGATAGCGGGGAATCCTACGAGCAGTACGTC.

The chain recombines TRBV10-3 with TRBJ2-2; 8 bases fit TRBD2. CDR1 and CDR2 from the germline V gene are ENHRY and SYGVKD. With 3 bases clipped from V and 6 bases from J, the junction kept 3 bases outside the gene matches. The CDR3 has 14 amino acids. The CDR3 DNA reads TGTGCCATCAGTGACCAGGGACTAGCCGGGGAGCTGTTTTTT. Protein product: CAISDQGLAGELFF.

In this sample, this clonotype turned up a few times. CDR3 amino acids: CSVAGGAIYNEQFF. CDR3 coding DNA: TGCAGCGTTGCCGGGGGGGCGATTTACAATGAGCAGTTCTTC. The genes are TRBV29-1 and TRBJ2-1; TRBD2 matches 8 bases. In germline, CDR1 is SQVTM, CDR2 ANQGSEA. This CDR3 contains 14 residues. Trimming at V came to 4 bases and at J to 4 bases, leaving 6 bases not matched to a gene.

There are a few counts of this clonotype. This chain joins TRBV7-9 and TRBJ1-2, with 11 positions matching TRBD1. CDR1 SEHNR and CDR2 FQNEAQ come from the germline V gene (reference sequence). V lost 4 bases and J lost 2; bases outside the gene matches: 6. There are 16 residues in the CDR3. CDR3 nucleotide sequence: TGTGCCAGCAGCTATCGGGACAGGGGGTTCAACTATGGCTACACCTTC. It encodes CASSYRDRGFNYGYTF. The full variable domain, in which reference TRBV7-9 and TRBJ1-2 provide the parts outside the CDR3, is DTGVSQNPRHKITKRGQNVTFRCDPISEHNRLYWYRQTLGQGPEFLTYFQNEAQLEKSRLLSDRFSAERPKGSFSTLEIQRTEQGDSAMYLCASSYRDRGFNYGYTFGSGTRLTVV.

This clonotype was seen ten or more times. V and J are TRBV5-1 and TRBJ2-2; D uncertain. Trimming left V 0 bases short and J 2 bases short, with 5 bases between. This CDR3 has 14 residues. CDR1 is SGHRS and CDR2 is YFSETQ in the germline V gene. CDR3 nucleotides: TGCGCCAGCAGCTTGGACAGCAACACCGGGGAGCTGTTTTTT. Translating gives CASSLDSNTGELFF.

The sample holds a few counts of this clonotype. This rearrangement joins TRBV5-1 to TRBJ2-1; 12 bases line up with TRBD2. This CDR3 region has 16 residues. From germline, CDR1 is SGHRS and CDR2 YFSETQ. V lost 4 bases to trimming and J lost 0 bases; unmatched junction nucleotides: 2. As DNA, the CDR3 is TGCGCCAGCAGCCCTAGCGGGGGGGACTCCTACAATGAGCAGTTCTTC. Translated: CASSPSGGDSYNEQFF. The variable domain in full, with the rest retrieved from reference TRBV5-1 and TRBJ2-1, is KAGVTQTPRYLIKTRGQQVTLSCSPISGHRSVSWYQQTPGQGLQFLFEYFSETQRNKGNFPGRFSGRQFSNSRSEMNVSTLELGDSALYLCASSPSGGDSYNEQFFGPGTRLTVL.

There are a few counts of this clonotype. The chain couples TRBV6-5 to TRBJ1-3; no firm D call. CDR1 and CDR2 (germline): MNHEY, SVGAGI. Between the trimmed V and J ends, which lost 6 bases and 3 bases, there was a span of 9 bases. This CDR3 is 13 amino acids long. The CDR3 region has the DNA TGTGCCAGCAGAAGGACGGATGGAAACACCATATATTTT. Its translation is CASRRTDGNTIYF.

The chain employs TRBV12-3 or TRBV12-4 and TRBJ1-5; D gene ambiguous. V lost 1 base and J 6 bases, leaving 4 bases between the germline ends. The CDR3 extends over 12 amino acids. CDR3 sequence (DNA): TGTGCCAGCAGTTTAGTTAGTCAGCCCCAGCATTTT. Amino acid sequence: CASSLVSQPQHF.

This clonotype has more than one count but fewer than ten. The rearrangement uses TRBV5-1 and TRBJ2-3; D perhaps matches TRBD1 (6 bases). The germline V gene encodes CDR1 SGHRS and CDR2 YFSETQ. V was cut by 3 bases and J by 9 bases, with 17 bases left in between. The CDR3 spans 14 residues. CDR3 region: CASSSARTGITQYF. CDR3 DNA sequence: TGCGCCAGCAGCTCAGCACGAACAGGGATCACGCAGTATTTT.

This clonotype was recorded a few times. DNA of the CDR3: TGCGCCAGCAGCAGGAAAGGACAGGGAACCTACGAGCAGTACTTC. Translating gives CASSRKGQGTYEQYF. The rearrangement links TRBV5-1 to TRBJ2-7; 8 bases are shared with TRBD1. Germline V gene lookup returns CDR1 SGHRS and CDR2 YFSETQ. The CDR3 is 15 residues long. With V trimmed by 4 bases and J by 2 bases, 8 bases remained unmatched.

A word on this clonotype: Here the CDR3 omits its conserved ending phenylalanine or tryptophan, so a read error is the likely source. V usage is TRBV12-3 or TRBV12-4 and J usage is TRBJ2-2, with 7 bases matching TRBD1. V shed 6 bases and J 1 base; nucleotides not matched to a gene: 8. This CDR3 is built from 16 residues. CDR3 region: CASSLWTGRNTGELFL. CDR3 DNA sequence: TGTGCCAGCAGCCTATGGACAGGTCGGAACACCGGGGAGCTGTTTTTA.

This rearrangement joins TRBV12-3 or TRBV12-4 to TRBJ1-6, with a weak D call TRBD1 (5 bases). There are 14 residues in the CDR3. V was trimmed by 6 bases and J by 10 bases, leaving 16 bases between them. In DNA, the CDR3 is TGTGCCAGCAGCCCGTCCAGGGCGCGGTCACCCCTCCACTTT. It is translated as CASSPSRARSPLHF.

This sequence joins TRBV30 and TRBJ1-2; tentatively, D is TRBD1 (6 bases). V dropped 7 bases and J dropped 4 bases, with 22 bases sitting between them. The CDR3 covers 15 residues. The germline CDR1 and CDR2 sequences are GTSNPN and SVGIG (reference sequence). The CDR3 nucleotides are TGTGCCTCGAACCAACTGGACAGTAGGCTCTATGGCTACACCTTC. Translating gives CASNQLDSRLYGYTF.

This clonotype has only a few counts. V gene TRBV7-2 combines with J gene TRBJ2-3, with D perhaps TRBD2 (7 bases). The V gene lost 5 bases and the J gene lost 2 bases, with 14 bases spanning the gap. There are 15 residues in the CDR3. Germline V CDR1 and CDR2: SGHTA, FQGNSA. The CDR3 reads CASSPTGGATDTQYF. The CDR3 bases are TGTGCCAGCAGCCCCACGGGGGGCGCCACAGATACGCAGTATTTT.

This clonotype was found a few times. The CDR3 DNA follows: TGTGCCAGCAGCTTAGGGGCAGCGAATTCACCCCTCCACTTT. The encoded protein is CASSLGAANSPLHF. The chain is built from TRBV11-2 and TRBJ1-6, with D hard to call. Deletions cut 1 base from V and 7 bases from J, with 8 bases between. Looked up from germline, CDR1 is SGHAT and CDR2 is FQNNGV. The CDR3 covers 14 residues.

The rearrangement uses TRBV4-1 and TRBJ2-1; 10 bases fit TRBD2. The CDR3 loop spans 14 amino acids. The germline V gene has CDR1 MGHRA and CDR2 YSYEKL. V was clipped by 4 bases and J by 9 bases; unmatched bases: 6. This CDR3 is CASSLQLAGSEQFF. CDR3 nucleotides: TGCGCCAGCAGCCTGCAACTAGCGGGGAGTGAGCAGTTCTTC.